The clone carrying this TCR beta chain has only a few counts. Its antigen is unknown. Germline is not matched at one junction end, which may reflect a read error. The CDR3 contains 15 residues. CDR1 and CDR2 (germline): SEHNR, FQNEAQ (reference sequence). These data are taken from a study of tumor-infiltrating lymphocytes in primary liver carcinoma. Study context: Roughly 3.65 to 8 million productive TCRbeta reads were obtained per sample, with similar numbers across tissue types.

Study results and limitations: Tumor-adjacent and tumor-blood pairs shared less of their repertoires than tumor region pairs shared. Tumors had a top-250-clone fraction that was significantly higher than blood (p = 0.039).

Extraction also yielded germline DNA, while blood RNA was obtained from unsorted whole blood. Patients had chronic HBV infection and were treatment-naive. Constant-region priming of around 500 ng total RNA yielded TCR beta cDNA. Employing slightly modified ARM-PCR, three nested multiplex PCR rounds were run, and these gave rise to the TCR beta libraries. It was with TRBV1-TRBV30 forward primers and a C-beta reverse primer that the first two PCR rounds were run, at about 10 cycles each. TCRdb re-called the multiplex PCR reads through MiXCR, storing one row per CDR3 protein. The data contain 150,000 to 200,000 distinct CDR3 sequences, roughly three fifths of them singletons.

The sequence came from a man aged 40-49 years with primary liver carcinoma and hepatitis B virus infection. Sequencing was performed on peripheral blood. The V gene is TRBV7-9, the J gene TRBJ2-2, with 7 nucleotides matching TRBD2. CDR3 nucleotide sequence: TGTGCCAGTAGCTTGGGCGGGACTACTACCGGGGAGCTGTTTTTT. This sequence encodes CASSLGGTTTGELFF.